A single sample gave rise to the 27 T cell receptor beta chains below, sequenced in a study of cytomegalovirus exposure and HLA in healthy donors. Amplification used 60 Vbeta primers and 13 Jbeta primers. Sequencing used immunoSEQ multiplex PCR; TCRdb keeps in-frame clones, though not all of them. The data contain around 110,000 clones, about 80% of them seen just once; the ten biggest clones take up roughly 8%. The material sequenced was PBMCs. The source is a man in his thirties or forties in good health and CMV-seronegative.

The CDR3 bases are TGTGCCAGCTCACCTACTACAGGGGCGGGCGAGCAGTACTTC. Translation: CASSPTTGAGEQYF. The chain employs TRBV18 and TRBJ2-7, with 7 bases identical to TRBD1. V shed 3 bases, J shed 6 bases, and the junction held 8 bases outside the gene matches. The CDR3 covers 14 residues. Germline lookup yields CDR1 KGHSH and CDR2 LQKENI.

The chain links TRBV11-2 to TRBJ1-4, with 9 bases that match TRBD1. The V gene end was trimmed by 5 bases and the J gene end by 8 bases; junction bases not matched to a gene: 12. CDR3 size: 16 residues. Germline values: CDR1 SGHAT, CDR2 FQNNGV. This CDR3 reads CASSLRQGVSWEKLFF. The CDR3 DNA reads TGTGCCAGCAGCCTAAGACAGGGGGTATCTTGGGAAAAACTGTTTTTT.

The sample holds one count of this clone. V usage is TRBV6-4 and J usage is TRBJ2-1; D is possibly TRBD2 (5 bases). The V gene lost 10 bases and the J gene lost 1 base, with 14 bases spanning the gap. Looked up from germline, CDR1 is MRHNA and CDR2 is SNTAGT. The CDR3 is made up of 14 amino acids. The CDR3 DNA follows: TGTGCCACCAGGCGGGTTTCGTCCTACAATGAGCAGTTCTTC. Its translation is CATRRVSSYNEQFF.

Points on this clone: At the DNA level, this CDR3 is encoded by other sequences in the same sample as well. The chain links TRBV6-5 to TRBJ2-7; 9 bases agree with TRBD1. Germline loops: CDR1 MNHEY, CDR2 SVGAGI. V dropped 3 bases and J dropped 4; count of bases not matched to a gene: 4. The CDR3 length is 14 residues. The chain's CDR3 is CASSYGTGTYEQYF. CDR3 DNA sequence: TGTGCCAGCAGTTATGGGACAGGGACGTACGAGCAGTACTTC.

This chain joins TRBV6-1 and TRBJ1-1, with D possibly TRBD1 on 5 matching bases. The CDR3 contains 14 residues. Trimming took off 6 bases at V and 5 bases at J, with 16 bases between the two ends. In germline, CDR1 is MNHNS, CDR2 SASEGT. CDR3 sequence: CASSITGLRTEAFF. CDR3 DNA: TGTGCCAGCAGCATCACAGGTCTGAGGACTGAAGCTTTCTTT.

V gene TRBV7-9 combines with J gene TRBJ1-1, with 12 bases matching TRBD1. Germline CDR1 is SEHNR and CDR2 is FQNEAQ (reference sequence). The CDR3 consists of 18 residues. V lost 5 bases, J lost 1 base, and 11 bases stayed unmatched. Here the CDR3 DNA reads TGTGCCAGCAGCCGAGTAGGGACAGGGGGCTCAAAGAACACTGAAGCTTTCTTT. This codes for CASSRVGTGGSKNTEAFF.

The J gene is TRBJ1-2, the V gene TRBV7-9; TRBD1 aligns across 12 bases. CDR1 is SEHNR, CDR2 FQNEAQ, per germline (reference sequence). This CDR3 has 14 residues. J was trimmed by 7 bases and V by 5 bases; bases with no gene match: 5. CDR3 sequence: CASSPGTGGRGYTF. The DNA of the CDR3 is TGTGCCAGCAGCCCGGGGACAGGGGGCCGTGGCTACACCTTC.

The rearrangement uses TRBV30 and TRBJ1-4, with 7 bases aligning to TRBD1. The CDR3 runs 14 residues. V shed 7 bases, J shed 7 bases, and the junction held 12 bases outside the gene matches. CDR1 is GTSNPN, CDR2 SVGIG, per germline (reference sequence). In nucleotides, the CDR3 is TGTGCCTTAGGTCCATTGGCAGGGGGTGAAAAACTGTTTTTT. This codes for CALGPLAGGEKLFF. Combining the CDR3 with reference TRBV30 and TRBJ1-4 gives the whole variable domain SQTIHQWPATLVQPVGSPLSLECTVEGTSNPNLYWYRQAAGRGLQLLFYSVGIGQISSEVPQNLSASRPQDRQFILSSKKLLLSDSGFYLCALGPLAGGEKLFFGSGTQLSVL.

The count of this clone is one. The junction differs from germline at one of its ends, possibly a read error. At the DNA level, this CDR3 is encoded by other sequences in the same sample as well. The rearrangement uses TRBV7-9 and TRBJ2-1, with 7 bases that match TRBD1. Germline V lookup: CDR1 SEHNR, CDR2 FQNEAQ (reference sequence). This CDR3 has 15 amino acids. The DNA for the CDR3 is TGCGCCAGCAGCTTAGTACAGGGGTCCTACAATGAGCAGTTCTTC. Amino acids: CASSLVQGSYNEQFF.

The V and J genes are TRBV28 and TRBJ2-7; TRBD2 matches at 8 bases. Germline V gene lookup returns CDR1 MDHEN and CDR2 SYDVKM. J lost 2 bases, V lost 3 bases, and 3 bases had no gene match. CDR3 size: 14 residues. This CDR3 reads CASSFDGGAYEQYF. CDR3 in DNA: TGTGCCAGCAGTTTCGACGGGGGGGCCTACGAGCAGTACTTC.

The DNA for the CDR3 is TGTGCCAGTAAAAGTTTAGCGGGAGGAGGCACAGATACGCAGTATTTT. It is translated as CASKSLAGGGTDTQYF. The chain carries TRBV19 and TRBJ2-3, with TRBD2 matching 10 bases. The CDR3 consists of 16 residues. The ends lost 7 bases at V and 1 base at J; junction bases unmatched: 8. Per germline, CDR1 LNHDA and CDR2 SQIVND (reference sequence).

V and J are TRBV5-1 and TRBJ2-2; D gene unclear. The V gene's germline CDR1 is SGHRS and CDR2 YFSETQ. The CDR3 length is 14 residues. V was clipped by 3 bases and J by 2 bases, with 8 bases between them. The CDR3 protein is CASSWVTNTGELFF. In DNA, the CDR3 is TGCGCCAGCAGCTGGGTGACAAACACCGGGGAGCTGTTTTTT.

J is TRBJ1-5 and V is TRBV18, with 9 bases lining up with TRBD1. Germline CDR1 is KGHSH and CDR2 is LQKENI. There are 16 residues in the CDR3. V shed 4 bases, J shed 4 bases, and the junction held 8 bases outside the gene matches. CDR3 region: CASSLIYDRGNQPQHF. The CDR3 DNA reads TGTGCCAGCTCACTAATCTACGACAGGGGGAATCAGCCCCAGCATTTT.

The table lists this clone with a few counts. The chain has TRBV7-6 and TRBJ2-3; 12 bases match TRBD2. This CDR3 spans 17 amino acids. Germline loops: CDR1 SGHVS, CDR2 FNYEAQ. J lost 4 bases, V lost 3 bases, and 8 bases had no gene match. The CDR3 spells CASSFGLAGGFADTQYF. CDR3 sequence (DNA): TGTGCCAGCAGCTTCGGGCTAGCGGGGGGGTTTGCAGATACGCAGTATTTT.

This chain connects TRBV19 to TRBJ1-5; 8 bases align to TRBD1. The germline CDR1 and CDR2 sequences are LNHDA and SQIVND (reference sequence). This CDR3 is built from 15 residues. V shed 5 bases, J shed 7 bases, and the junction held 10 bases outside the gene matches. The CDR3 loop is CASSLPDRERQPQHF. CDR3 bases: TGTGCCAGTAGTTTGCCGGACAGGGAGAGGCAGCCCCAGCATTTT.

This clone was seen a single time. The rearrangement joins TRBV7-9 to TRBJ2-1; TRBD1 aligns across 8 bases. CDR1 and CDR2 (germline): SEHNR, FQNEAQ (reference sequence). J gave up 4 bases and V 5 bases, and 7 bases lay outside the gene matches. There are 15 residues in the CDR3. CDR3: CASSHHGTGYNEQFF. Written as DNA, the CDR3 is TGTGCCAGCAGCCACCACGGGACAGGATACAATGAGCAGTTCTTC.

In nucleotides, the CDR3 is TGCGCCAGCAGCCTGGAGGGACTAGCGACAGAGACCCAGTACTTC. Translated, it gives CASSLEGLATETQYF. The V gene is TRBV5-1, the J gene TRBJ2-5; 10 positions agree with TRBD2. The CDR3 length is 15 residues. V lost 4 bases, J lost 4 bases, and 7 bases stayed unmatched. The germline CDR1 and CDR2 sequences are SGHRS and YFSETQ.

The chain links TRBV7-8 to TRBJ1-4; a weak D match, TRBD1 (5 bases). The CDR3 totals 14 residues. Germline lookup yields CDR1 SGHVS and CDR2 FQNEAQ. Trimming took off 2 bases at V and 8 bases at J, with 12 bases between the two ends. For the CDR3, the DNA is TGTGCCAGCAGCTTACGGCGGGGGGGAGAAAAACTGTTTTTT. Amino acid sequence: CASSLRRGGEKLFF.

The chain combines TRBV30 with TRBJ1-6; D unclear. V lost 5 bases to trimming and J lost 7 bases, with 9 bases between them. CDR3 length: 12 amino acids. CDR1 is GTSNPN and CDR2 is SVGIG in the germline V gene (reference sequence). The CDR3 spells CAWENKNSPLHF. As DNA, the CDR3 is TGTGCCTGGGAGAATAAAAATTCACCCCTCCACTTT.

V is TRBV27 and J is TRBJ1-1; TRBD1 agrees at 9 bases. The V gene end was trimmed by 9 bases and the J gene end by 6 bases; junction bases not matched to a gene: 14. CDR3 length equals 15 residues. Germline CDR1 is MNHEY and CDR2 is SMNVEV (reference sequence). CDR3 loop: CASFLRDRVSSEAFF. CDR3 DNA sequence: TGTGCCAGTTTCCTCCGGGACAGGGTGTCCTCTGAAGCTTTCTTT.

This chain connects TRBV4-2 to TRBJ2-1; 11 bases agree with TRBD2. The CDR3 runs to 15 residues. CDR1 is LGHNA, CDR2 YNFKEQ, per germline. V lost 6 bases to trimming and J lost 4 bases; unmatched junction nucleotides: 5. The CDR3 sequence is CASSSTSGGYNEQFF. The CDR3, as DNA: TGTGCCAGCAGTTCCACTAGCGGGGGTTACAATGAGCAGTTCTTC.

The V call is TRBV4-1, the J call TRBJ1-2; D unresolved. Trimming left V 4 bases short and J 6 bases short, with 15 bases between. The germline CDR1 and CDR2 sequences are MGHRA and YSYEKL. The CDR3 consists of 14 residues. The CDR3 region has the DNA TGCGCCAGCAGCCCCAACATCGGACTAAATGGCTACACCTTC. Its translation is CASSPNIGLNGYTF.

CDR3 loop: CASSWDGQGIYEQYF. In DNA, the CDR3 is TGCGCCAGCAGCTGGGACGGACAGGGTATCTACGAGCAGTACTTC. The V and J genes are TRBV5-1 and TRBJ2-5; TRBD1 agrees at 8 bases. Near its end, the DNA agrees better with TRBJ2-7, so the J call may be wrong. Germline CDR1 SGHRS, CDR2 YFSETQ. The CDR3 consists of 15 residues.

J is TRBJ2-7 and V is TRBV28; 8 bases agree with TRBD1. Trimming cost V 6 bases and J 1 base; bases outside gene matches: 5. The CDR3 runs 14 residues. Germline lookup yields CDR1 MDHEN and CDR2 SYDVKM. DNA of the CDR3: TGTGCCAGCAGGGTCGGACAGGGATCCTACGAGCAGTACTTC. This encodes CASRVGQGSYEQYF.

J is TRBJ2-2 and V is TRBV19; D gene uncertain. Between the trimmed V and J ends, which lost 9 bases and 6 bases, there was a span of 20 bases. Per germline, CDR1 LNHDA and CDR2 SQIVND (reference sequence). The CDR3 is 15 residues long. The CDR3 sequence: CASKTLYYVPGELFF. CDR3 in DNA: TGTGCCAGCAAGACCTTGTACTATGTTCCCGGGGAGCTGTTTTTT. The whole variable domain, remainder taken from reference TRBV19 and TRBJ2-2, is DGGITQSPKYLFRKEGQNVTLSCEQNLNHDAMYWYRQDPGQGLRLIYYSQIVNDFQKGDIAEGYSVSREKKESFPLTVTSAQKNPTAFYLCASKTLYYVPGELFFGEGSRLTVL.

The rearrangement joins TRBV28 to TRBJ2-2; TRBD2 aligns across 8 bases. Per germline, CDR1 MDHEN and CDR2 SYDVKM. CDR3 length equals 14 residues. The V segment lost 7 bases and the J segment 9 bases; nucleotides outside the gene matches: 10. CDR3 sequence (DNA): TGTGCCAGCACCCAAGCGGCGGGGGGAAGGGAGCTGTTTTTT. This codes for CASTQAAGGRELFF. The full variable domain, in which reference TRBV28 and TRBJ2-2 provide the parts outside the CDR3, is DVKVTQSSRYLVKRTGEKVFLECVQDMDHENMFWYRQDPGLGLRLIYFSYDVKMKEKGDIPEGYSVSREKKERFSLILESASTNQTSMYLCASTQAAGGRELFFGEGSRLTVL.

The rearrangement joins TRBV6-1 to TRBJ1-1; D possibly corresponds to TRBD1 (6 bases). The CDR3 extends over 15 amino acids. CDR1 MNHNS and CDR2 SASEGT come from the germline V gene. Trimming removed 6 bases from V and 3 bases from J, with 17 bases in between. The CDR3 spells CASSGTGTPYTEAFF. DNA of the CDR3: TGTGCCAGCAGCGGGACCGGGACACCGTACACTGAAGCTTTCTTT.